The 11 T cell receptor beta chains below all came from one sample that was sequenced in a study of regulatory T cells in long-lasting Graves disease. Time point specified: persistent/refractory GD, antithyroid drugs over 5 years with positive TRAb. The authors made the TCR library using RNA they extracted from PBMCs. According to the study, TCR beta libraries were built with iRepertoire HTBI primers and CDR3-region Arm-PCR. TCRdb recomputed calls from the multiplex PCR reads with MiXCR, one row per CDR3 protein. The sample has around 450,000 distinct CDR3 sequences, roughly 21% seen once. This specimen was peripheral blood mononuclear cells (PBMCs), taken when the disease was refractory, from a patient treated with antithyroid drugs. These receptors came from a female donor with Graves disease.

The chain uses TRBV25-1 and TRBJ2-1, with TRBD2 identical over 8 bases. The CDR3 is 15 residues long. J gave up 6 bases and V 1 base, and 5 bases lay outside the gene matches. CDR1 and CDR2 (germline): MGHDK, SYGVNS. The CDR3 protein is CASSESGLAGNEQFF. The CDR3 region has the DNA TGTGCCAGCAGTGAATCCGGACTAGCAGGCAATGAGCAGTTCTTC.

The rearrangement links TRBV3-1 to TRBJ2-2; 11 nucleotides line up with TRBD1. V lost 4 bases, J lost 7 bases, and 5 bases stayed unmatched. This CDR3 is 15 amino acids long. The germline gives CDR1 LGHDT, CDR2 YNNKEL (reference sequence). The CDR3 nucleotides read TGTGCCAGCAGCCGGGACAGGGGGTTCAGCGGGGAGCTGTTTTTT. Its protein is CASSRDRGFSGELFF. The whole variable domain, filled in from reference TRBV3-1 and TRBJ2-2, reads DTAVSQTPKYLVTQMGNDKSIKCEQNLGHDTMYWYKQDSKKFLKIMFSYNNKELIINETVPNRFSPKSPDKAHLNLHINSLELGDSAVYFCASSRDRGFSGELFFGEGSRLTVL.

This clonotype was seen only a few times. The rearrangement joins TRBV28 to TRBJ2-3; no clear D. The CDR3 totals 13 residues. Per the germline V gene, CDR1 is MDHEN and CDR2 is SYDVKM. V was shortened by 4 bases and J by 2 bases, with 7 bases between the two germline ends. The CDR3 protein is CASSSRYTDTQYF. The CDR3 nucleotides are TGTGCCAGCAGTTCCAGATACACAGATACGCAGTATTTT.

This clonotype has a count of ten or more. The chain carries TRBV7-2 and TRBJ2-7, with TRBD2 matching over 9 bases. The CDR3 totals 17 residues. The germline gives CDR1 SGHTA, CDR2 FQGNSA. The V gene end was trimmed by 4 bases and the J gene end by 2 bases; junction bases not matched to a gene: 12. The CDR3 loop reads CASSWRASGKVAYEQYF. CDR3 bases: TGTGCCAGCAGCTGGCGGGCTAGCGGGAAGGTAGCCTACGAGCAGTACTTC.

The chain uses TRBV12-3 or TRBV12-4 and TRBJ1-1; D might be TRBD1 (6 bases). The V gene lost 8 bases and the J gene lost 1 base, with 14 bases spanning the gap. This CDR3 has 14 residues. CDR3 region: CASQKGGGNTEAFF. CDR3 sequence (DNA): TGTGCCAGCCAAAAGGGGGGGGGGAACACTGAAGCTTTCTTT.

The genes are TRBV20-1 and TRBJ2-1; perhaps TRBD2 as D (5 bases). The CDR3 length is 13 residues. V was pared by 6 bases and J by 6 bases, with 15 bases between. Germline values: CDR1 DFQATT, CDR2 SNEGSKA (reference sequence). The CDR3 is CSATTGVSNEQFF. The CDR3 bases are TGCAGTGCGACCACCGGGGTTTCCAATGAGCAGTTCTTC.

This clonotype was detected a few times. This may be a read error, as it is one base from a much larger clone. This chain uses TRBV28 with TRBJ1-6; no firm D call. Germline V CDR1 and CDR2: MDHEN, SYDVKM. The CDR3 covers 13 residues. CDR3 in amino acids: CTSQRVYNSPLHF. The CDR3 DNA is TGTACCAGCCAGAGGGTCTATAATTCACCCCTCCACTTT.

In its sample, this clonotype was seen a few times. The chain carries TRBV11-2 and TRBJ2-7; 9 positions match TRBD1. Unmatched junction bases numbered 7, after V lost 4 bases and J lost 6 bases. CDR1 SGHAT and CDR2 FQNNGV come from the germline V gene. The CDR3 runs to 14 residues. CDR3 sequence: CASSSGTGLSEQYF. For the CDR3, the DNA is TGTGCCAGCAGCTCCGGGACAGGGCTGAGCGAGCAGTACTTC. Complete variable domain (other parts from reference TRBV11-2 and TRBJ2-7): EAGVAQSPRYKIIEKRQSVAFWCNPISGHATLYWYQQILGQGPKLLIQFQNNGVVDDSQLPKDRFSAERLKGVDSTLKIQPAKLEDSAVYLCASSSGTGLSEQYFGPGTRLTVT.

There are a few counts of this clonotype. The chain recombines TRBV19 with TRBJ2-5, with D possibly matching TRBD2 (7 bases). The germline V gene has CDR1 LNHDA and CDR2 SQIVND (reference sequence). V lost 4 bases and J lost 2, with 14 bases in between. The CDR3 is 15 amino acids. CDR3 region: CASSNKGGTQETQYF. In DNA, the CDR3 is TGTGCCAGTAGTAATAAGGGAGGGACACAAGAGACCCAGTACTTC.

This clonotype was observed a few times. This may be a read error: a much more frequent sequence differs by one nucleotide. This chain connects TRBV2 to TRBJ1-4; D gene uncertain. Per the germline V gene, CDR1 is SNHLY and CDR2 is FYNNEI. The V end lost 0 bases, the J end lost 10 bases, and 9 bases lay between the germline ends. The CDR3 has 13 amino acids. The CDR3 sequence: CASSEAADGKLFF. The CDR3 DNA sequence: TGTGCCAGCAGTGAAGCGGCAGATGGAAAACTGTTTTTT.

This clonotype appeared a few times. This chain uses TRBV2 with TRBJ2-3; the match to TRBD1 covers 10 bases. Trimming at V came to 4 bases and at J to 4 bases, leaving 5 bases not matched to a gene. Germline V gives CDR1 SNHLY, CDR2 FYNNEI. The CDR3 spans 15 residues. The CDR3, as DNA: TGTGCCAGCAGTGGGGACAGGGGAAGGTCAGATACGCAGTATTTT. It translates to CASSGDRGRSDTQYF. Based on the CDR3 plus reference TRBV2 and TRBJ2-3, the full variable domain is EPEVTQTPSHQVTQMGQEVILRCVPISNHLYFYWYRQILGQKVEFLVSFYNNEISEKSEIFDDQFSVERPDGSNFTLKIRSTKLEDSAMYFCASSGDRGRSDTQYFGPGTRLTVL.